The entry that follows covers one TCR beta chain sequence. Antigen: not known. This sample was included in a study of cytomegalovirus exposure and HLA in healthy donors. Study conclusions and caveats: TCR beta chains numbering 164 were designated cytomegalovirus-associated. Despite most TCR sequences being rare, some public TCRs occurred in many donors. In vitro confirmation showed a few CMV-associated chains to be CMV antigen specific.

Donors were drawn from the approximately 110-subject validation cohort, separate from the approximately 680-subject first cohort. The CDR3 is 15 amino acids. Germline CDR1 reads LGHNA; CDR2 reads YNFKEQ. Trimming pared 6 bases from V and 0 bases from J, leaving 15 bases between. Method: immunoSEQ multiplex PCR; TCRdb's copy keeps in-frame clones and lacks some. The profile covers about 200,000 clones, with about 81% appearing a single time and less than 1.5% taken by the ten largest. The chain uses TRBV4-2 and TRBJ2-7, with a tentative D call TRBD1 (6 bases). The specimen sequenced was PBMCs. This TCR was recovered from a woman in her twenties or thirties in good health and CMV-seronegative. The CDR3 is CASSQTGTFSYEQYF. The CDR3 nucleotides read TGTGCCAGCAGTCAGACCGGGACATTCTCCTACGAGCAGTACTTC.